This T cell receptor beta chain derives from a study of T cells in Graves' hyperthyroidism and ophthalmopathy (dated by TCRdb to about 2019). About the full investigation: Peripheral blood samples were taken at initial diagnosis, before any treatment was given. In addition, the study compared T-cell repertoires in thyroid tissue and in blood from roughly 6 Graves' hyperthyroidism patients. The paper reports TCR Vbeta CDR3 sequencing of 140 or so peripheral blood samples: approximately 43 ophthalmopathy, about 75 hyperthyroidism and around 17 progressor patients. To identify distinguishing TCR V-J signatures, a discovery cohort of about 100 patients was used, comprising under 45 with Graves' ophthalmopathy and 57 with stable Graves' hyperthyroidism. Prospective prediction of ophthalmopathy was tested in an independent validation cohort of approximately 19 hyperthyroidism patients and 17 patients who later progressed to ophthalmopathy. The approximately 95 discovery patients were divided at random into training and test sets in a 7:3 ratio. After sampling, hyperthyroidism patients received methimazole starting at 30 mg daily, and ophthalmopathy patients received high-dose intravenous methylprednisolone. Study-wide conclusions, independent of this receptor: Most expanded thyroid clonotypes (frequency above 0.001) were also detected in blood, a finding suggesting that blood repertoires may reflect thyroid immune responses. No statistical method was used to fix the sample size in advance, and group allocation was not hidden from the investigators. A 13 V-J signature model separated ophthalmopathy from stable hyperthyroidism, with over 85% sensitivity and 81.08% specificity in cross-validation and 80%/75% in testing. In validation, the model predicted progression to ophthalmopathy with 55% to 71% sensitivity and less than 75% specificity, a median of around six months before onset.

The TCR beta CDR3 regions were amplified from the RNA transcripts. A first-round RT-PCR of the TCR CDR3 used the HTBI primer set with the Qiagen OneStep RT-PCR kit. A second multiplex PCR round built the libraries, followed by size selection and purification. The libraries were sequenced on an Illumina HiSeq2000 using paired-end 100 bp reads. In the authors' own workflow: Raw data were processed with SOAPnuke, discarding reads with adapters, uncalled bases, mean Phred below 15, or no exact constant-primer or identifier match. COPE v1.2.5 was used to merge the high-quality paired reads, and each unique nucleotide sequence was defined as a clonotype. Clonotypes were aligned to IMGT TRBV, TRBD and TRBJ reference segments using MiTCR v1.1. The analysis included only V-J combinations with a frequency above 0.0001, which together covered 99% to 99.2% of the repertoires. The TCS score was defined as the ratio of F50 (clonal expansion) to E x V (chaos), calculated using BLOSUM62-based TCRdist between CDR3 peptides within each V-J. Welch's t-statistics and random forest reduced around 550 V-J features to under 15, which were used in a naive Bayes classifier (R e1071). The raw public reads went through TCRdb reprocessing: fastp at Q25, MiXCR clone calling, in-frame beta chains kept. Each entry is one CDR3 protein sequence, shown with its most common DNA and genes. These V and J calls originate from TCRdb's pipeline instead of the authors' own analysis. The table for this sample lists approximately 690,000 distinct CDR3 sequences; more than 12% of them were counted only once. Roughly an eighth of the sample is taken by the ten largest.

Moderately to severely active disease, a Clinical Activity Score of at least 3, a NOSPECS grade of at least 4, and a duration under 3 months were present in ophthalmopathy patients. Exclusion was applied to patients with uncontrolled infections, other autoimmune diseases, pregnancy or lactation. Clinical symptoms, serum thyroxine and TRAb, thyroid ultrasound, and orbital computed tomography formed the basis for the diagnoses. PBMCs were isolated from about 9 ml of fresh peripheral blood by Ficoll-Paque density gradient centrifugation. Trizol reagent was used to extract total RNA, and RNA quality was then checked on an Agilent 2100 Bioanalyzer. The CDR3 goes from the cysteine to the phenylalanine over 16 residues. CDR3 DNA is the only sequence kept; it has 48 bases, read in frame from the first base. The germline V gene (reference sequence) sets CDR1 to DFQATT and CDR2 to SNEGSKA. Trimming leaves V shorter by 3 bases and J shorter by 2 bases, with the junction holding 8 bases beyond the gene matches.

Turning to this clonotype: Its antigen remains undetermined. Base qualities were left out, and no much larger clone turns up one base away.

The clonotype was recovered from a woman aged 45-59 years with Graves' ophthalmopathy. Material for sequencing was blood. This chain joins TRBV20-1 to TRBJ1-5, with 9 junctional bases fitting TRBD1. CDR3 sequence: CSASKTGGRGNQPQHF. The nucleotides read TGCAGTGCTAGCAAGACAGGGGGGAGAGGCAATCAGCCCCAGCATTTT.